These T cell receptor beta chains were read from a single sample in a study of radiotherapy plus CTLA-4 blockade in lung cancer. This table comes from immunoSEQ multiplex PCR, and its TCRdb copy is limited to in-frame clones, with some not included. Among some 25,000 clones, about 71% were seen once, and the ten largest hold 3.2%. The specimen was peripheral blood, collected from a patient treated with radiotherapy plus ipilimumab. These receptors all come from a human donor with non-small cell lung cancer whose response to radiotherapy plus ipilimumab could not be evaluated. Each CDR3 is given without its conserved first and last residue. D genes are given only for firm matches.

J gene | D gene | V gene | CDR3 protein
TRBJ1-2 | TRBD1 | TRBV27 | ASSLRQGAHYGYT
TRBJ1-1 | . | TRBV19 | ASSIGNRAEAF
TRBJ2-2 | TRBD2 | TRBV5-5 | ASSSREVTGELF
TRBJ2-5 | . | TRBV29-1 | SGRVFQETQY
TRBJ1-4 | TRBD1 | TRBV5-6 | ASSSRQGAGEKLF
TRBJ2-1 | TRBD2 | TRBV27 | ASSFLTSGSDEQF
TRBJ2-1 | TRBD2 | TRBV5-6 | ASSSRTSGRREEQF
TRBJ1-2 | TRBD1 | TRBV6-5 | ASRFDREAFGYT
TRBJ2-2 | TRBD1 | TRBV7-7 | ASSAGQGAGELF
TRBJ1-1 | . | TRBV2 | ASNLGGRPNTEAF
TRBJ2-2 | TRBD1 | TRBV5-1 | ASSWGQGTHTGELF
TRBJ2-7 | . | TRBV30 | AWGGHGRTNYEQY
TRBJ2-2 | . | TRBV5-5 | ASRRTRTTGELF
TRBJ2-7 | . | TRBV28 | ASSLNPREQY
TRBJ1-2 | TRBD1 | TRBV5-1 | ASSLQGQGIYGYT
TRBJ2-7 | . | TRBV7-9 | ASSPWGVGYEQY
TRBJ1-5 | . | TRBV28 | ASSSGTAYQPQH
TRBJ2-5 | TRBD2 | TRBV2 | ASSDTGTSGNLGTQY
TRBJ2-1 | TRBD1 | TRBV10-1 | ASSETGGAYNEQF
TRBJ1-5 | . | TRBV7-2 | ASSLRAKSGQPQH
TRBJ2-5 | TRBD1 | TRBV2 | ASSRTGEGETQY
TRBJ2-5 | . | TRBV18 | ASSPPPGETQY
TRBJ1-3 | TRBD1 | TRBV7-2 | ASSTRTGGGGNTIY
TRBJ1-2 | TRBD1 | TRBV11-2 | ASRGQGDYGYT
TRBJ1-4 | TRBD1 | TRBV7-6 | ASSLVFGTGPDEKLF
TRBJ2-4 | . | TRBV29-1 | SVETEYIQY
TRBJ1-2 | TRBD1 | TRBV30 | AWSRGTGVNYGYT
TRBJ1-2 | TRBD1 | TRBV5-1 | ASSFQTGEHGYT
TRBJ2-5 | TRBD2 | TRBV2 | ASSGPGGGETQY
TRBJ1-2 | . | TRBV7-9 | ASSLARGTAGYGYT
TRBJ2-7 | TRBD2 | TRBV10-3 | AISEGGGDYEQY
TRBJ2-5 | . | TRBV19 | ASSRWESATQY
TRBJ2-5 | TRBD1 | TRBV7-7 | ASSYSDRGEETQY
TRBJ1-5 | . | TRBV6-5 | ASRLDTASNQPQH
TRBJ2-1 | TRBD2 | TRBV6-1 | ASSDSGRAYNEQF
. | . | TRBV27 | ASSITGPSYEQY
TRBJ1-1 | . | TRBV5-4 | ASSRTDRLNTEAF
TRBJ2-1 | TRBD2 | TRBV9 | ASTPSVAGVSSYNEQF
TRBJ2-7 | TRBD2 | TRBV28 | ASRREDYEQY
TRBJ2-5 | . | TRBV28 | ASSSGTQFGETQY
TRBJ2-7 | . | TRBV4-3 | ASSQARASREQY
TRBJ1-5 | . | TRBV10-3 | AIGGNGGEYQPQH
TRBJ1-5 | . | TRBV5-1 | ASSLGPSNQPQH
TRBJ1-4 | . | TRBV7-9 | ASSSARGVEKLF
TRBJ2-7 | TRBD2 | TRBV29-1 | SVGTSGSGGYEQY
TRBJ2-7 | TRBD1 | TRBV2 | ASSGTGDYEQY
TRBJ2-5 | . | TRBV10-1 | ASSAAGNKETQY
TRBJ2-2 | . | TRBV28 | ASSPYEGNTGELF